The clone carrying this T cell receptor (beta chain) came up a few times. Its target is not known. TCRdb redid the calling of the RT-PCR reads with MiXCR, one entry per CDR3 protein. Altogether 200,000 to 300,000 distinct CDR3 sequences are present, roughly an eighth being singletons, with the ten largest covering 7.8%. These data are taken from a study of response to subunit inactivated influenza vaccine. There are 18 residues in the CDR3. Deletions cut 0 bases from V and 2 bases from J, with 19 bases between. Per the germline V gene, CDR1 is SGHKS and CDR2 is YYEKEE (reference sequence). Study-level points and caveats: Every seasonal influenza vaccination brings in few new T cells, the authors suggested.

The V call is TRBV5-5, the J call TRBJ2-3, with D tentatively TRBD1 (6 bases). The material was non-naive T cells sorted from PBMCs, obtained roughly 2 weeks before vaccination. This receptor was obtained from a man in his forties or fifties who received an inactivated influenza vaccine. Here the CDR3 reads CASSLAKMTGLTTDTQYF. CDR3 coding DNA: TGTGCCAGCAGCTTGGCCAAGATGACAGGACTTACCACAGATACGCAGTATTTT.